Listed below are T cell receptor beta chains from one sample, sequenced in a study of OX40 agonist ivuxolimab in advanced cancers. Profiling relied on immunoSEQ multiplex PCR, and the TCRdb table lists in-frame clones only, not all of them. There are tens of thousands of clones in the sample; about 85% occur only once, and about 1.8% lies in the top ten. The sequences come from CD4+ or CD8+ T cells sorted from blood, collected in a trial of the OX40 agonist ivuxolimab. These receptors were collected from an adult with an advanced solid tumor such as melanoma, head and neck, liver or kidney cancer. The conserved cysteine and the conserved F or W are not part of the CDR3 here. Fields, in order: V gene, J gene, CDR3 protein.

v_call: TRBV28
j_call: TRBJ1-6
cdr3_aa: ASSPSDRGRGSPLH

v_call: TRBV19
j_call: TRBJ1-5
cdr3_aa: ASSLGRVPQPQH

v_call: TRBV15
j_call: TRBJ1-4
cdr3_aa: ATSSRGGGEKLF

v_call: TRBV5-1
j_call: TRBJ2-7
cdr3_aa: ASSNLGPGEQY

v_call: TRBV25-1
j_call: TRBJ1-4
cdr3_aa: ASSEYKGATTNEKLF

v_call: TRBV18
j_call: TRBJ1-1
cdr3_aa: ASSPPDRGMNTEAF

v_call: TRBV2
j_call: TRBJ1-4
cdr3_aa: ATTTQGANEKLF

v_call: TRBV18
j_call: TRBJ2-1
cdr3_aa: ASSPPSGVYNEQF

v_call: TRBV5-1
j_call: TRBJ2-1
cdr3_aa: ASSLASGGAFKYNEQF

v_call: TRBV29-1
j_call: TRBJ1-1
cdr3_aa: SVSGRGNTEAF

v_call: TRBV5-1
j_call: TRBJ2-2
cdr3_aa: ASSSTGRTGELF

v_call: TRBV6-1
j_call: TRBJ2-7
cdr3_aa: ASNIPGQGTYEQY

v_call: TRBV6-6
j_call: TRBJ2-1
cdr3_aa: ASRGRLAGNEQF